The rows below give T cell receptor beta chains drawn from one sample of a study of shared clonotypes between healthy human individuals. Method: immunoSEQ multiplex PCR; TCRdb's copy keeps in-frame clones and lacks some. The table records approximately 2,000,000 clones, about nine tenths of them present only once. The sample taken for sequencing was naive CD4+ T cells from PBMCs. All receptors come from a man between 18 and 29 years old in good health. Some clones in this sample may be carry-over from other donors' samples. CDR3s include the opening cysteine and the closing phenylalanine or tryptophan. Each record gives: V gene, D gene, CDR3 length, J gene, clone size, CDR3 protein, CDR3 DNA. A D gene is named only where the DNA matches it firmly. The size field is filled for only some rows; it gives once, few, many or a size class.

TRBV6-1	-	15	TRBJ1-5	few	CASRAGLSSNQPQHF	TGTGCCAGCAGGGCAGGGTTGTCTAGCAATCAGCCCCAGCATTTT
TRBV18	-	14	TRBJ1-2	-	CASSSPGANYGYTF	TGTGCCAGCTCATCGCCGGGGGCTAACTATGGCTACACCTTC
TRBV5-1	-	14	TRBJ1-1	-	CASSRQDPNTEAFF	TGCGCCAGCAGCCGTCAGGACCCGAACACTGAAGCTTTCTTT
TRBV11-1	TRBD1	14	TRBJ1-2	-	CASSVSGTGDGYTF	TGTGCCAGCAGCGTCTCCGGGACAGGGGACGGCTACACCTTC
TRBV5-5	-	15	TRBJ1-1	-	CASSLLRGYDTEAFF	TGTGCCAGCAGCCTTTTACGAGGGTACGACACTGAAGCTTTCTTT
TRBV20-1	-	10	TRBJ2-1	-	CSANRRLGVF	TGCAGTGCTAATCGCAGACTAGGGGTCTTC
TRBV4-2	-	14	TRBJ1-2	-	CASSQDRGKDGYTF	TGTGCCAGCAGCCAAGATAGGGGTAAGGATGGCTACACCTTC
TRBV11-3	-	15	TRBJ2-5	-	CASSLGSGPGETQYF	TGTGCCAGCAGCTTAGGCTCAGGACCCGGAGAGACCCAGTACTTC
TRBV5-4	-	17	TRBJ2-1	-	CASSLGSGGGGRNEQFF	TGTGCCAGCAGCTTGGGGAGCGGAGGTGGAGGTCGCAATGAGCAGTTCTTC
TRBV18	-	12	TRBJ2-5	-	CASSPMEETQYF	TGTGCCAGCTCACCAATGGAAGAGACCCAGTACTTC
TRBV11-2	-	11	TRBJ2-7	-	CASSGAYEQYF	TGTGCCAGCAGCGGCGCCTACGAGCAGTACTTC
TRBV5-4	TRBD1	14	TRBJ1-6	-	CASSWGQGASPLHF	TGTGCCAGCAGCTGGGGACAGGGGGCATCACCCCTCCACTTT
TRBV18	TRBD2	15	TRBJ2-2	-	CASSLLADNTGELFF	TGTGCCAGCTCACTTCTAGCGGACAACACCGGGGAGCTGTTTTTT
TRBV6-1	-	10	TRBJ1-2	-	CASSEMSYTF	TGTGCCAGCAGTGAAATGAGCTACACCTTC
TRBV28	TRBD2	13	TRBJ2-1	-	CASSGRRGNEQFF	TGTGCCAGCAGTGGGCGGCGGGGGAATGAGCAGTTCTTC
TRBV21-1	-	16	TRBJ1-5	-	CASSKALGDGNQPQHF	TGTGCCAGCAGCAAAGCGCTTGGGGACGGCAATCAGCCCCAGCATTTT
TRBV9	TRBD1	16	TRBJ1-1	-	CASSVDRGISGTEAFF	TGTGCCAGCAGCGTAGACAGGGGGATTTCAGGCACTGAAGCTTTCTTT
TRBV30	TRBD1	15	TRBJ2-7	once	CAWSHGQGPPYEQYF	TGTGCCTGGAGTCACGGACAGGGCCCTCCCTACGAGCAGTACTTC
TRBV30	-	15	TRBJ1-5	few	CAWSGGGYLGQPQHF	TGTGCCTGGAGTGGAGGAGGGTACCTAGGTCAGCCCCAGCATTTT
TRBV5-4	-	16	TRBJ1-3	once	CASSLYTGASGNTIYF	TGTGCCAGCAGCTTATATACTGGGGCCTCTGGAAACACCATATATTTT
TRBV7-3	TRBD1	19	TRBJ2-2	-	CASSPGRGRTPNNTGELFF	TGTGCCAGCAGCCCTGGTAGGGGGCGGACCCCGAACAACACCGGGGAGCTGTTTTTT
TRBV19	-	16	TRBJ1-3	-	CASSSGRLESGNTIYF	TGTGCCAGTAGTAGTGGAAGACTAGAATCTGGAAACACCATATATTTT
TRBV9	-	13	TRBJ2-7	-	CASSALVGYEQYF	TGTGCCAGCAGCGCTCTTGTTGGCTACGAGCAGTACTTC
TRBV5-1	-	15	TRBJ1-2	once	CASSLASDAGYGYTF	TGCGCCAGCAGCTTGGCTTCCGACGCGGGTTATGGCTACACCTTC
TRBV27	TRBD2	14	TRBJ2-7	-	CASRSWAGVGEQYF	TGTGCCAGCAGATCATGGGCGGGAGTGGGCGAGCAGTACTTC
TRBV6-5	-	15	TRBJ1-1	-	CASSYSKVMNTEAFF	TGTGCCAGCAGTTACTCGAAGGTGATGAACACTGAAGCTTTCTTT
TRBV5-1	-	14	TRBJ2-7	-	CASSPPRGSYEQYF	TGCGCCAGCAGCCCCCCCAGGGGTTCCTACGAGCAGTACTTC
TRBV10-3	-	14	TRBJ1-3	-	CAITTPSSGNTIYF	TGTGCCATCACCACTCCCAGCTCTGGAAACACCATATATTTT
TRBV7-6	-	17	TRBJ1-4	-	CASSHKRGAGTNEKLFF	TGTGCCAGCAGCCACAAGCGGGGGGCGGGAACTAATGAAAAACTGTTTTTT
TRBV4-1	-	17	TRBJ1-2	-	CASSQDPGPAVFYGYTF	TGCGCCAGCAGCCAAGATCCAGGACCAGCGGTCTTCTATGGCTACACCTTC
TRBV28	-	13	TRBJ1-1	-	CASRPPAGTEAFF	TGTGCCAGCAGGCCCCCGGCGGGCACTGAAGCTTTCTTT
TRBV5-1	TRBD1	18	TRBJ2-3	once	CASSRVRDRGSLGDTQYF	TGCGCCAGCAGCCGCGTCCGGGACAGGGGATCTCTGGGAGATACGCAGTATTTT
TRBV2	-	13	TRBJ1-2	-	CASSEKFATEWTF	TGTGCCAGCAGTGAAAAGTTTGCCACTGAATGGACCTTC
TRBV6-1	-	18	TRBJ1-1	-	CASSDFANRGRGNIEAFF	TGTGCCAGCAGTGACTTTGCCAACCGCGGCAGGGGTAATATTGAAGCTTTCTTT
TRBV28	TRBD1	20	TRBJ1-3	-	CASRPLRETGGRSVGNTIYF	TGTGCCAGCAGGCCCCTCAGAGAGACAGGGGGCCGGTCAGTTGGAAACACCATATATTTT
TRBV29-1	-	13	TRBJ2-5	-	CSVGRRLQETQYF	TGCAGCGTTGGACGGAGACTCCAAGAGACCCAGTACTTC
TRBV6-5	-	14	TRBJ2-3	once	CASRLTGAPATQYF	TGTGCCAGCAGACTCACGGGAGCCCCCGCTACGCAGTATTTT
TRBV2	TRBD2	14	TRBJ2-5	-	CASSVLAGAGTQYF	TGTGCCAGCAGTGTACTAGCGGGAGCGGGGACCCAGTACTTC
TRBV28	TRBD1	17	TRBJ2-3	-	CASWGDRGRVGTDTQYF	TGTGCCAGCTGGGGGGACAGGGGGCGAGTTGGCACAGATACGCAGTATTTT
TRBV27	-	15	TRBJ1-3	-	CASSFVGGGGNTIYF	TGTGCCAGCAGTTTTGTCGGGGGCGGTGGAAACACCATATATTTT
TRBV5-1	TRBD2	16	TRBJ2-4	-	CASSPGGGWQENIQYF	TGCGCCAGCAGCCCCGGGGGAGGGTGGCAAGAGAACATTCAGTACTTC
TRBV5-4	TRBD1	14	TRBJ1-2	-	CASSQKQGNYGYTF	TGTGCCAGCAGCCAAAAACAGGGGAACTATGGCTACACCTTC
TRBV14	TRBD2	15	TRBJ2-3	-	CASSFTTSGTDTQYF	TGTGCCAGCAGCTTCACGACTAGCGGCACAGATACGCAGTATTTT
TRBV11-2	-	15	TRBJ1-5	-	CASSLTAGGHQPQHF	TGTGCCAGCAGCTTAACTGCCGGGGGGCATCAGCCCCAGCATTTT
TRBV7-9	-	15	TRBJ2-7	-	CASSLERQSSYEQYF	TGTGCCAGCAGCTTAGAGAGACAGAGCTCCTACGAGCAGTACTTC
TRBV9	-	14	TRBJ2-7	once	CASSVGTVAYEQYF	TGTGCCAGCAGCGTAGGGACAGTGGCTTACGAGCAGTACTTC
TRBV5-1	-	13	TRBJ2-3	-	CASSHKVADTQYF	TGCGCCAGCAGCCATAAAGTGGCAGATACGCAGTATTTT
TRBV15	-	17	TRBJ2-1	once	CATSRDRQGRAYNEQFF	TGTGCCACCAGCAGAGATAGGCAGGGGAGAGCCTACAATGAGCAGTTCTTC
TRBV5-1	-	14	TRBJ1-4	-	CASSSTRADEKLFF	TGCGCCAGCAGCTCCACCCGGGCGGATGAAAAACTGTTTTTT
TRBV6-1	TRBD2	15	TRBJ2-1	-	CASIKFLAVNNEQFF	TGTGCCAGCATAAAGTTTCTAGCGGTTAACAATGAGCAGTTCTTC
TRBV30	-	12	TRBJ1-1	few	CAWSFRNTEAFF	TGTGCCTGGAGTTTTAGGAACACTGAAGCTTTCTTT
TRBV27	TRBD2	15	TRBJ2-7	-	CASSAGLASSYEQYF	TGTGCCAGCAGTGCGGGACTAGCGAGCTCCTACGAGCAGTACTTC
TRBV11-2	-	14	TRBJ2-2	-	CASFTEGVAGELFF	TGTGCCTCATTTACGGAGGGGGTGGCCGGGGAGCTGTTTTTT
TRBV5-1	TRBD1	17	TRBJ2-1	-	CASSLGPLGQGDNEQFF	TGCGCCAGCAGCTTGGGGCCCCTTGGACAGGGAGACAATGAGCAGTTCTTC
TRBV28	TRBD2	16	TRBJ2-3	-	CASSFPLAGDRDTQYF	TGTGCCAGCAGTTTCCCACTAGCGGGAGATCGGGATACGCAGTATTTT
TRBV6-5	TRBD1	15	TRBJ2-5	once	CASSSGQALQETQYF	TGTGCCAGCAGTTCGGGACAGGCCCTCCAAGAGACCCAGTACTTC
TRBV6-1	-	16	TRBJ2-7	-	CASSERDSNSPREQYF	TGTGCCAGCAGTGAACGGGACTCTAATTCACCGAGGGAGCAGTACTTC
TRBV10-3	-	14	TRBJ1-1	-	CAISETDMNTEAFF	TGTGCCATCAGTGAGACAGATATGAACACTGAAGCTTTCTTT
TRBV7-3	-	14	TRBJ2-2	-	CASSADSLAGELFF	TGTGCCAGCAGCGCCGACTCGTTGGCCGGGGAGCTGTTTTTT